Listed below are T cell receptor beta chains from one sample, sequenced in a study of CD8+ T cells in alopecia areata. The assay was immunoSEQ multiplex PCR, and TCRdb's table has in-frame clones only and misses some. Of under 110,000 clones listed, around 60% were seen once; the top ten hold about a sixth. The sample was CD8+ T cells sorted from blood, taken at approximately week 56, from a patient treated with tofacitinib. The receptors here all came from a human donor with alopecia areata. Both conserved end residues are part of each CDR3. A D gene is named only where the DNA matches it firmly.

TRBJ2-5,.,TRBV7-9,CASSLVAVGLQGETQYF
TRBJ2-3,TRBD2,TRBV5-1,CASSPLPSGYTVHTDTQYF
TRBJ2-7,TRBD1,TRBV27,CASSTSRDSTNEQYF
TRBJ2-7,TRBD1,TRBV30,CAGGQGSSYEQYF
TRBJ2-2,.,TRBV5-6,CASSSGQFELFF
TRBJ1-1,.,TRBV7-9,CASSLASGEAFF
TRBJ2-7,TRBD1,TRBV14,CASSQGQGLSYEQYF
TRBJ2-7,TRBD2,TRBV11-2,CASSLTSGSYEQYF
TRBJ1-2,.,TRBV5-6,CASSAEPDGRHGYTF
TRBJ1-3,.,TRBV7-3,CASSLASTGSTIYF
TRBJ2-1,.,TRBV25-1,CASETNEQFF
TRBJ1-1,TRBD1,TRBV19,CASSIGAGGNTEAFF
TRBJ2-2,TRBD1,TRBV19,CASSIAGQEITGELFF
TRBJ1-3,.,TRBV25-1,CASSEFGTDLGNTIYF
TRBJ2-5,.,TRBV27,CASSLSDRRQETQYF
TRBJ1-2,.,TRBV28,CASSLTTGPAGYTF
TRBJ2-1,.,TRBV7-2,CASFRGSPNEQFF
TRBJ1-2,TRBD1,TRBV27,CASSLQGGNYGYTF
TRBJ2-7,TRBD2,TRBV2,CASLGGRTSGDYEQYF
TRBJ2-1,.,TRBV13,CASSLGLTGARYNEQFF
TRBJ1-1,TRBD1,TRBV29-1,CSDAGQGSKNTEAFF
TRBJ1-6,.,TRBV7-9,CASSFRDGGSPLHF
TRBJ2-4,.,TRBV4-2,CASSPGVGGQNIQYF
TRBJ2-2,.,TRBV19,CASSRGVGELFF
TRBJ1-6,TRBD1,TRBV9,CASSPPGQGANSPLHF
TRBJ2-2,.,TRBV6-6,CASSYFLGARTGELFF
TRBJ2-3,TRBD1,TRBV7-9,CASSLRARTGADGDTQYF
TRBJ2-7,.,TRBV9,CASSVGTAAGYEQYF
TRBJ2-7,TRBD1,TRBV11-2,CASSTGGYEQYF
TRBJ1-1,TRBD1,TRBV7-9,CASSPRGDTEAFF
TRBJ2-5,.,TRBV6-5,CATLGDFKEMTQYF
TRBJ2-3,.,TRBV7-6,CASIKGLASSTDTQYF
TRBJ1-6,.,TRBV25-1,CASSVGARNNSPLHF
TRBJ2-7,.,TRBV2,CASSVSGGGGEQYF
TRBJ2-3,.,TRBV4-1,CASSHPLEDSTDTQYF
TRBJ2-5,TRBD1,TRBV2,CASKDGTGALETQYF
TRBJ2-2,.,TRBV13,CASTGGHPNTGELFF
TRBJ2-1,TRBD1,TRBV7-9,CASGGAGGSSYNEQFF
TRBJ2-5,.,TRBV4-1,CASSHTRSTGETQYF
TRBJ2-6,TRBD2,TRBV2,CAGTPGTSISGANVLTF
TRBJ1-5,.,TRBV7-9,CASTRSGMDQPQHF
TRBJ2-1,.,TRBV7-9,CASSDTAGKTYNEQFF
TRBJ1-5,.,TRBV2,CASRGRDHPNQPQHF
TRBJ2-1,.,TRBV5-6,CASSWQSSYNEQFF
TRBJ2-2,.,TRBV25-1,CASSEKGYTGELFF
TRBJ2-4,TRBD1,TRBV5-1,CASSPGTGITWSIQYF
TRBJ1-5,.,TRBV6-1,CASSVGDSNQPQHF